This T cell receptor (beta chain) stems from a study of blood T cell repertoires in COVID-19. Across the study: Material from acute and convalescent COVID-19 was sourced from the United States, Italy and Spain.

As originally analysed: For nucleated cells, counts were estimated from reference gene primer amplification. Some clones are missing from TCRdb's copy, which holds only in-frame ones; the method was immunoSEQ multiplex PCR. V and J calls plus clone size are reproduced from that table; the DNA served to infer D and trimming. The sample lists approximately 58,000 clones, 84% occurring once. The V gene's germline CDR1 is MGHRA and CDR2 YSYEKL. V gave up 0 bases and J gave up 9 bases, with 12 bases separating them. The CDR3 sequence is 14 residues long. V is TRBV4-1 and J is TRBJ1-5; D unresolved. The TCR originated in a woman in her fifties or sixties with acute or convalescent COVID-19. Sequenced: peripheral blood. Here the CDR3 DNA reads TGCGCCAGCAGCCAAGAAACCGTCCCGGGGCCCCAGCATTTT. Protein: CASSQETVPGPQHF.